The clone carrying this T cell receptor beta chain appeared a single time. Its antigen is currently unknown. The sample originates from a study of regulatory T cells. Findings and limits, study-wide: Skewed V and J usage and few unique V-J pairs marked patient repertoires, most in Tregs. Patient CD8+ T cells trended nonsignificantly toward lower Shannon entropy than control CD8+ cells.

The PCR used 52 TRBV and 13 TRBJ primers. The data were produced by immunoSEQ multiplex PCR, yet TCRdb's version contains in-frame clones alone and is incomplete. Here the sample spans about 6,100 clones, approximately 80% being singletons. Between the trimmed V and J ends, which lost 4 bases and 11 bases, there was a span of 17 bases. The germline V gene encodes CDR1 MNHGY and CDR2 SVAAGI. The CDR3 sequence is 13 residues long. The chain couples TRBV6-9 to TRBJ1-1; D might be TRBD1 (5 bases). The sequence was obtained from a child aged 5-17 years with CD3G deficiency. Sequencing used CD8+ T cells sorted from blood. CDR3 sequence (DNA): TGTGCCAGCAGTTGTCCCGTGGGGGTAGGGGCTTTCTTT. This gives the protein CASSCPVGVGAFF.